This T cell receptor (beta chain) stems from a study of cytotoxic CD8 clonotypes in ibrutinib-treated CLL. Unmatched junction bases numbered 6, after V lost 5 bases and J lost 0 bases. This CDR3 has 15 amino acids. The germline V gene encodes CDR1 SGHVS and CDR2 FQNEAQ. The repertoire was sequenced with immunoSEQ multiplex PCR; TCRdb's copy has only in-frame clones and lacks some. The sample shows 55,000 to 80,000 clones, 45% to 60% of them seen only once. The J gene is TRBJ1-2, the V gene TRBV7-8, with 7 positions matching TRBD1. This clonotype was obtained from a human donor with chronic lymphocytic leukemia. The sample here was PBMCs, taken after 12 months of ibrutinib treatment. The CDR3 protein is CASSKGTVTNYGYTF. The CDR3 DNA reads as TGTGCCAGCAGCAAGGGGACAGTAACTAACTATGGCTACACCTTC. The full variable domain, its missing parts supplied by reference TRBV7-8 and TRBJ1-2, is GAGVSQSPRYKVAKRGQDVALRCDPISGHVSLFWYQQALGQGPEFLTYFQNEAQLDKSGLPSDRFFAERPEGSVSTLKIQRTQQEDSAVYLCASSKGTVTNYGYTFGSGTRLTVV.